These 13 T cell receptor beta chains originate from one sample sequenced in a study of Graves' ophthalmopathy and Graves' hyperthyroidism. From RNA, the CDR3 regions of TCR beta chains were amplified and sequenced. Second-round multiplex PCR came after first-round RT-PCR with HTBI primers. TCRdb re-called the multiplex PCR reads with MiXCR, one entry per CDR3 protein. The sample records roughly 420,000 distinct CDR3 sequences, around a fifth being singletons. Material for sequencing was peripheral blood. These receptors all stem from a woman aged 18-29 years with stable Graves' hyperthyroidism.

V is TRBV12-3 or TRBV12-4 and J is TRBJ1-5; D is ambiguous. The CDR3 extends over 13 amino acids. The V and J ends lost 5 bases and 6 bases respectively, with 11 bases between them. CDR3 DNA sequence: TGTGCCAGCAGTCGCGACACCCTTCAGCCCCAGCATTTT. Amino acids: CASSRDTLQPQHF.

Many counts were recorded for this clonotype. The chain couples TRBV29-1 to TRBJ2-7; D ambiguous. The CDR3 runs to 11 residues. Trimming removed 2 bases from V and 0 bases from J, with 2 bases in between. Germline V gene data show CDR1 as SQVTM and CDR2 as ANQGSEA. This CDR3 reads CSVESSYEQYF. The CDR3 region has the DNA TGCAGCGTTGAAAGCTCCTACGAGCAGTACTTC.

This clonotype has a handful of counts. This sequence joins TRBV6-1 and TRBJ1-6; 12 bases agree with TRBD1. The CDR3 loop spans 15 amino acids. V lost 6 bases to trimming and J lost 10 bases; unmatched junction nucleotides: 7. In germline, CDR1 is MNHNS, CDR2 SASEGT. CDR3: CASRAGQGANSPLHF. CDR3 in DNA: TGTGCCAGCAGGGCGGGACAGGGGGCGAACTCACCCCTCCACTTT.

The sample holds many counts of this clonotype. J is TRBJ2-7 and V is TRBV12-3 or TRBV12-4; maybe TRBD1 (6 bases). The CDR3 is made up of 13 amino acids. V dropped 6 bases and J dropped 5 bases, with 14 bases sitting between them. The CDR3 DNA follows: TGTGCCAGCAGCCCAACAGGGTTCGACGAGCAGTACTTC. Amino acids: CASSPTGFDEQYF.

CDR3 coding DNA: TGTGCCAGCAGCGAACTTGGGGGGGGGCATGCGCTCGGGGAGCTGTTTTTT. Its protein is CASSELGGGHALGELFF. The chain combines TRBV2 with TRBJ2-2; maybe TRBD2 (7 bases). This CDR3 comprises 17 residues. Trimming cost V 6 bases and J 7 bases, with 24 bases left between them. CDR1 SNHLY and CDR2 FYNNEI come from the germline V gene.

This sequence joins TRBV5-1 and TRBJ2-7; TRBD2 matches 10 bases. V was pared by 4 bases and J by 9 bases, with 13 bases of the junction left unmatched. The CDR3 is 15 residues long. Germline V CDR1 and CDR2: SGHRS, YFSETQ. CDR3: CASSPGTSAQARQYF. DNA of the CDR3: TGCGCCAGCAGCCCCGGGACTAGCGCCCAGGCTAGGCAGTACTTC. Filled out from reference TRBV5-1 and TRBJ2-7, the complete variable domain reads KAGVTQTPRYLIKTRGQQVTLSCSPISGHRSVSWYQQTPGQGLQFLFEYFSETQRNKGNFPGRFSGRQFSNSRSEMNVSTLELGDSALYLCASSPGTSAQARQYFGPGTRLTVT.

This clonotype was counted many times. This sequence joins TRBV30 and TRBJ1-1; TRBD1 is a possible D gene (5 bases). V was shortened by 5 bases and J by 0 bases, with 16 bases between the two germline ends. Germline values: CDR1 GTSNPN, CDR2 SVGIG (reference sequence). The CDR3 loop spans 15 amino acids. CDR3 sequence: CAWADQGTVNTEAFF. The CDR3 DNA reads TGTGCCTGGGCCGATCAGGGTACGGTGAACACTGAAGCTTTCTTT.

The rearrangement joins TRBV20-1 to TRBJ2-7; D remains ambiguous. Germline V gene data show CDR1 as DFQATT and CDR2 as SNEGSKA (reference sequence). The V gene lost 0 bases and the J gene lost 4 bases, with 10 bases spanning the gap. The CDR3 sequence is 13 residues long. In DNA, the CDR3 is TGCAGTGCTAGAGAACGGTTTTCTTACGAGCAGTACTTC. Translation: CSARERFSYEQYF.

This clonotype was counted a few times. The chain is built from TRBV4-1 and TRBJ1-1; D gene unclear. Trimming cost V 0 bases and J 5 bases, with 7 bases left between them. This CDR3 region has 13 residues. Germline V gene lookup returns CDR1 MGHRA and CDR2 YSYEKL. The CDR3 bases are TGCGCCAGCAGCCAAGAAACAGCTACTGAAGCTTTCTTT. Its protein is CASSQETATEAFF.

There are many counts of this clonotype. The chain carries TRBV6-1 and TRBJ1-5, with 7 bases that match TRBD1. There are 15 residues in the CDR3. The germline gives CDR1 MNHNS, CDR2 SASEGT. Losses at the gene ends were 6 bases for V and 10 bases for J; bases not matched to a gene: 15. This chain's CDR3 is CASSTEGAGPYPQHF. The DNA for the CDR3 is TGTGCCAGCAGCACGGAGGGGGCAGGGCCTTATCCCCAGCATTTT.

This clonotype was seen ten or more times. The CDR3 sequence is CASNTRQFSYEQYF. CDR3 nucleotide sequence: TGTGCCAGTAACACACGACAGTTCTCCTACGAGCAGTACTTC. J is TRBJ2-7 and V is TRBV28; possible D gene TRBD1, 5 bases. Germline V CDR1 and CDR2: MDHEN, SYDVKM. The CDR3 totals 14 residues. V lost 9 bases to trimming and J lost 0 bases, with 15 bases between them.

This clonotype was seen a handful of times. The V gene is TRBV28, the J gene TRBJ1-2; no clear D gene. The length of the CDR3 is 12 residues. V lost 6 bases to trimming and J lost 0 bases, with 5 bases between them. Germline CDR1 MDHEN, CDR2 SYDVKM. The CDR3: CASSPPNYGYTF. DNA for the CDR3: TGTGCCAGCAGCCCCCCTAACTATGGCTACACCTTC.

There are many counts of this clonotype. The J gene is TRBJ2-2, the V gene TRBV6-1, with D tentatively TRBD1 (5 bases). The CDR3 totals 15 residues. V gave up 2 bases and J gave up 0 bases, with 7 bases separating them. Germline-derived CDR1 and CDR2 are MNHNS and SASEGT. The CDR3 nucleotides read TGTGCCAGCAGTGAATTCAGGGCGAACACCGGGGAGCTGTTTTTT. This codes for CASSEFRANTGELFF.